These T cell receptor beta chains were read from a single sample in a study of memory CD4+ T cells and cytomegalovirus serostatus. Profiled with immunoSEQ multiplex PCR; TCRdb holds only in-frame clones, not every one. The sample records roughly 49,000 clones, 82% being singletons. The specimen was memory CD4+ T cells from blood. The source of these receptors is an adult in good health and CMV-seronegative. Both conserved end residues are part of each CDR3. The D gene is left open where the match is weak. A row's size may be missing; if present it is once, few, many or a size class.

abundance	j_gene	d_gene	v_gene	CDR3nt	CDR3aa
NA	TRBJ1-1	NA	TRBV2	TGTGCCAGCAGTGTACTACAGCGGGGGACTGAAGCTTTCTTT	CASSVLQRGTEAFF
once	TRBJ2-5	NA	TRBV7-9	TGTGCCAGCAGCTTTTCAAGCAGGGGACAAGAGACCCAGTACTTC	CASSFSSRGQETQYF
once	TRBJ2-1	TRBD2	TRBV7-2	TGTGCCAGCAGCGCCGCTAGCGGAGCCTACAATGAGCAGTTCTTC	CASSAASGAYNEQFF
NA	TRBJ1-2	NA	TRBV2	TGTGCCAGCAGTGAAACAGGAACGTATGGCTACACCTTC	CASSETGTYGYTF
NA	TRBJ1-5	TRBD1	TRBV7-9	TGTGCCAGCAGCCCTATGGATTATAGCGTGACAGGGGGCAATCAGCCCCAGCATTTT	CASSPMDYSVTGGNQPQHF
NA	TRBJ1-5	NA	TRBV14	TGTGCCAGCAGCCGGGGCCCCAGCGAAGCCCAGCATTTT	CASSRGPSEAQHF
few	TRBJ2-7	NA	TRBV12-1	TGTGCCAGCAGCCCCGAGACCCGGGCCTCCTACGAGCAGTACTTC	CASSPETRASYEQYF
NA	TRBJ2-2	NA	TRBV27	TGTGCCAGCAGTTTTATTAGGGAGGCTGACACCGGGGAGCTGTTTTTT	CASSFIREADTGELFF
NA	TRBJ1-2	NA	TRBV23-1	TGCGTTTGGGTGTTTCGGCTTTCGGATGGCTACACCTTC	CVWVFRLSDGYTF
NA	TRBJ1-6	TRBD1	TRBV6-4	TGTGCCAGCAGTGATACAATACGGACAGGGGTTTATTCACCCCTCCACTTT	CASSDTIRTGVYSPLHF
NA	TRBJ1-4	NA	TRBV18	TGTGCCAGCTCAGGGGGTTGGAGTGAAAAACTGTTTTTT	CASSGGWSEKLFF
few	TRBJ2-7	TRBD1	TRBV27	TGTGCCAGCAGTACCCAAGACAGGGCCGAGCAGTACTTC	CASSTQDRAEQYF
NA	TRBJ1-4	TRBD1	TRBV18	TGTGCCAGCTCAGATTCCGGGACAGGGAACGAAAAACTGTTTTTT	CASSDSGTGNEKLFF
NA	TRBJ1-5	NA	TRBV28	TGTGCCAGCAGTCTAGCGGGGGGGTTCAATCAGCCCCAGCATTTT	CASSLAGGFNQPQHF
few	TRBJ1-5	NA	TRBV7-8	TGTGCCAGCAGCTTAGCTCCAGGGACCAATCAGCCCCAGCATTTT	CASSLAPGTNQPQHF
NA	TRBJ1-5	NA	TRBV9	TGTGCCAGCATCCCGGGCAATCAGCCCCAGCATTTT	CASIPGNQPQHF
NA	TRBJ2-3	NA	TRBV7-9	TGTGCCAGCAGCCGGGACGCCGCTATCTCAGATACGCAGTATTTT	CASSRDAAISDTQYF
NA	TRBJ2-1	NA	TRBV5-8	TGTGCCAGCAGCCTGGGACTGGGGCCGATTGACAATGAGCAGTTCTTC	CASSLGLGPIDNEQFF
NA	TRBJ2-7	NA	TRBV2	TGTGCCAGCAGTGTGGACAGAGCCTACGAGCAGTACTTC	CASSVDRAYEQYF
NA	TRBJ1-2	NA	TRBV2	TGTGCCAGCAGTGCCGGGTATGGCTACACCTTC	CASSAGYGYTF
NA	TRBJ2-7	NA	TRBV6-1	TGTGCCAGCAGTGATCCCCAAGGCGACGAGCAGTACTTC	CASSDPQGDEQYF
once	TRBJ2-2	NA	TRBV6-6	TGTGCCAGCAGTTACTCGAGATTCCAGGGGCTGTTTTTT	CASSYSRFQGLFF
NA	TRBJ1-5	NA	TRBV19	TGTGCCAGTACCCCGGGACCTTTAAATCAGCCCCAGCATTTT	CASTPGPLNQPQHF
NA	TRBJ1-5	NA	TRBV19	TGTGCCAGTAGTATAAATCCGGGTGGCAATCAGCCCCAGCATTTT	CASSINPGGNQPQHF
few	TRBJ1-6	TRBD1	TRBV11-2	TGTGCCAGCAGCTTAGAGGACAGGGGTAATTCACCCCTCCACTTT	CASSLEDRGNSPLHF
NA	TRBJ2-7	TRBD2	TRBV4-1	TGCGCCAGCAGCCGAACCGGGGGGAACTCCTACGAGCAGTACTTC	CASSRTGGNSYEQYF
NA	TRBJ1-1	NA	TRBV11-2	TGTGCCAGCAGCTTAGCCCCAGCTTCCACTGAAGCTTTCTTT	CASSLAPASTEAFF
NA	TRBJ2-1	TRBD2	TRBV19	TGTGCCAGTAGTGTGACTAGCGGGGCCTGGGGGAATGAGCAGTTCTTC	CASSVTSGAWGNEQFF
NA	TRBJ1-6	NA	TRBV28	TGTGCCAGCAGGGCAAGTAGCTCCTATAATTCACCCCTCCACTTT	CASRASSSYNSPLHF
NA	TRBJ1-2	TRBD1	TRBV27	TGTGCCAGCAGAAAGACAGGGCCACATGGCTACACCTTC	CASRKTGPHGYTF
NA	TRBJ1-4	NA	TRBV5-5	TGTGCCAGCAGCTTTTCCCCGTCGGCAGGCAATGAAAAACTGTTTTTT	CASSFSPSAGNEKLFF
NA	TRBJ2-2	NA	TRBV10-3	TGTGCCATCAATTCAGGGGTGGACACCGGGGAGCTGTTTTTT	CAINSGVDTGELFF
NA	TRBJ2-5	NA	TRBV6-5	TGTGCCAGCAAGAGTGAGGGGATCAAGGGGGAGACCCAGTACTTC	CASKSEGIKGETQYF
NA	TRBJ1-2	NA	TRBV5-4	TGTGCCAGCAGCGAAAGCTCGAGCTATGGCTACACCTTC	CASSESSSYGYTF
few	TRBJ1-1	NA	TRBV7-9	TGTGCCAGCAGCTTTGGCAGGGACACTGAAGCTTTCTTT	CASSFGRDTEAFF
NA	TRBJ1-5	NA	TRBV6-1	TGTGCCAGCAAGGGGTCTGGGATAAGCAATCAGCCCCAGCATTTT	CASKGSGISNQPQHF
NA	TRBJ2-1	TRBD2	TRBV30	TGTGCCTGGCGGGGGGGAGGGATCAATGAGCAGTTCTTC	CAWRGGGINEQFF
NA	TRBJ2-4	NA	TRBV28	TGTGCCAGCAGCCCAAGTCCTGCCTACGGGGGCATTCAGTACTTC	CASSPSPAYGGIQYF
NA	TRBJ2-1	NA	TRBV18	TGTGCCAGCTCTCCCACTCACAATGAGCAGTTCTTC	CASSPTHNEQFF
NA	TRBJ2-7	NA	TRBV7-9	TGTGCCAGCAGCTCTGGCAGGGAAATTCACTACGAGCAGTACTTC	CASSSGREIHYEQYF
NA	TRBJ1-5	NA	TRBV2	TGTGCCAGCAGTGGTTCCGGGACTAGCAATCAGCCCCAGCATTTT	CASSGSGTSNQPQHF
NA	TRBJ1-2	NA	TRBV29-1	TGCAGCGTCGAGGGAGGCGGTGGGGGCTACACCTTC	CSVEGGGGGYTF
NA	TRBJ1-4	NA	TRBV5-1	TGCGCCAGCAGCTTTGCGGGCCTACTAACCCTGGGTGAAAAACTGTTTTTT	CASSFAGLLTLGEKLFF